This TCR beta chain was identified in a study of T cells in women clearing cervical HPV infection. CDR3 length: 14 residues. Germline V CDR1 and CDR2: SGHKS, YYEKEE (reference sequence). Trimming removed 4 bases from V and 6 bases from J, with 14 bases in between. In regard to this clone: Antigen unknown. The CDR3 end is not reached by the read, which stops 3 residues before it; the germline J gene fills it in.

HPV was found by MY09/MY11 PCR and dot-blot genotyping. Study-wide results and caveats: Repertoire richness, not evenness, was significantly elevated in CIN3+ cases versus controls.

immunoSEQ multiplex PCR used an average of roughly 1,300 ng genomic DNA. Clones were read by immunoSEQ multiplex PCR, and TCRdb kept only the in-frame ones, dropping some. The sample totals approximately 39,000 clones. This chain connects TRBV5-5 to TRBJ2-1; D possibly corresponds to TRBD1 (6 bases). Sequencing used blood buffy coat. The sequence derives from a woman aged 18-70 years with a cervical HPV16 infection that either progressed to CIN3+ or cleared (not recorded which). The CDR3 reads CASSPRVGGNEQFF. The part of the CDR3 DNA that was read is TGTGCCAGCAGCCCACGCGTAGGGGGCAATGAG.